The 18 T cell receptor beta chains below all came from one sample that was sequenced in a study of cytomegalovirus exposure and HLA in healthy donors. PCR involved 60 Vbeta and 13 Jbeta primers. The data were produced by immunoSEQ multiplex PCR, yet TCRdb's version contains in-frame clones alone and is incomplete. Here the sample spans about 170,000 clones, approximately 78% being singletons. The sequencing sample was made of PBMCs. The receptors derive from a woman between 45 and 60 years old in good health and CMV-seropositive.

The J gene is TRBJ2-5, the V gene TRBV7-2; tentatively, D is TRBD1 (6 bases). Germline loops: CDR1 SGHTA, CDR2 FQGNSA. The CDR3 has 15 amino acids. Trimming shortened V by 1 base and J by 5 bases, and 14 bases separated the two germline ends. The CDR3 here is CASSLGLGAVETQYF. CDR3 DNA: TGTGCCAGCAGCTTAGGATTGGGGGCTGTCGAGACCCAGTACTTC.

The V gene is TRBV6-1, the J gene TRBJ2-7, with a tentative D call TRBD1 (5 bases). The CDR3 is 17 residues long. Trimming took off 1 base at V and 0 bases at J, with 16 bases between the two ends. CDR1 and CDR2 from the germline V gene are MNHNS and SASEGT. The CDR3 region has the DNA TGTGCCAGCAGTGAAGGGATGCAGGGCTCAGGCTCCTACGAGCAGTACTTC. This translates into CASSEGMQGSGSYEQYF.

The genes are TRBV6-5 and TRBJ2-7, with a tentative D call TRBD1 (5 bases). Germline assignment: CDR1 MNHEY and CDR2 SVGAGI. V was shortened by 0 bases and J by 2 bases, with 14 bases between the two germline ends. This CDR3 is 16 amino acids long. CDR3 DNA sequence: TGTGCCAGCAGTTACTCGAGGACACCCGGACCCTACGAGCAGTACTTC. Its translation: CASSYSRTPGPYEQYF.

This clone has only a few counts. The junction shows a germline mismatch at one end, possibly a read error. This sequence joins TRBV29-1 and TRBJ2-7; unclear D gene. CDR3 length: 12 amino acids. Per the germline V gene, CDR1 is SQVTM and CDR2 is ANQGSEA. CDR3 sequence: CTRSRRPILQVF. As DNA, the CDR3 is TGCACCCGTTCTCGACGTCCAATCCTCCAGGTGTTC.

The chain employs TRBV2 and TRBJ1-2, with D maybe TRBD1 (5 bases). This CDR3 spans 15 amino acids. CDR1 SNHLY and CDR2 FYNNEI come from the germline V gene. The V end was cut by 3 bases, the J end by 5 bases, with 16 bases between. The CDR3 spells CASSERDWALYGYTF. The CDR3 nucleotides are TGTGCCAGCAGTGAGAGGGACTGGGCCCTGTATGGCTACACCTTC. The variable domain in full, with the rest retrieved from reference TRBV2 and TRBJ1-2, is EPEVTQTPSHQVTQMGQEVILRCVPISNHLYFYWYRQILGQKVEFLVSFYNNEISEKSEIFDDQFSVERPDGSNFTLKIRSTKLEDSAMYFCASSERDWALYGYTFGSGTRLTVV.

V usage is TRBV6-1 and J usage is TRBJ1-2; 7 nucleotides match TRBD1. Germline CDR1 MNHNS, CDR2 SASEGT. V lost 3 bases and J lost 8; bases outside the gene matches: 9. The CDR3 contains 14 residues. Here the CDR3 reads CASSEARGTRGYTF. DNA for the CDR3: TGTGCCAGCAGTGAGGCCAGGGGGACGAGGGGCTACACCTTC.

The chain joins TRBV4-2 to TRBJ2-2; tentatively, D is TRBD2 (6 bases). Germline V lookup: CDR1 LGHNA, CDR2 YNFKEQ. Trimming took off 1 base at V and 3 bases at J, with 12 bases between the two ends. The CDR3 is made up of 16 amino acids. CDR3 amino acids: CASSQANGGHTGELFF. The CDR3 DNA reads TGTGCCAGCAGCCAAGCGAACGGGGGACACACCGGGGAGCTGTTTTTT.

The V call is TRBV7-9, the J call TRBJ2-3; TRBD2 matches 9 bases. The CDR3 is 16 amino acids. Germline trimming cut 2 bases from V and 0 bases from J; bases unmatched to any gene: 3. Germline assignment: CDR1 SEHNR and CDR2 FQNEAQ (reference sequence). CDR3 bases: TGTGCCAGCAGCTTAACTAGCGGGTATAGCACAGATACGCAGTATTTT. Amino acids: CASSLTSGYSTDTQYF.

This clone was counted a single time. CDR3 residues: CASSPDRGHVGYTF. The CDR3 coding sequence is TGTGCCAGCAGCCCCGACAGGGGGCACGTTGGCTACACCTTC. The chain recombines TRBV6-5 with TRBJ1-2, with 10 bases fitting TRBD1. CDR3 length equals 14 residues. CDR1 and CDR2 (germline): MNHEY, SVGAGI. V dropped 6 bases and J dropped 7; count of bases not matched to a gene: 8.

This chain links TRBV14 with TRBJ1-2; D is ambiguous. The CDR3 is 13 residues long. The germline V and J ends were trimmed by 4 bases and 0 bases, with 6 bases remaining between them. Germline CDR1 reads SGHDN; CDR2 reads FVKESK. The CDR3 region has the DNA TGTGCCAGCAGCCCTATATCTAACTATGGCTACACCTTC. Translated: CASSPISNYGYTF.

The chain uses TRBV2 and TRBJ2-7; the match to TRBD1 covers 7 bases. Germline V gives CDR1 SNHLY, CDR2 FYNNEI. The CDR3 is 14 residues long. Losses at the gene ends were 4 bases for V and 8 bases for J; bases not matched to a gene: 11. CDR3 protein: CASSGTDRSLQQYF. In DNA, the CDR3 is TGTGCCAGCAGTGGCACGGACAGGAGTTTACAGCAGTACTTC. Based on the CDR3 plus reference TRBV2 and TRBJ2-7, the full variable domain is EPEVTQTPSHQVTQMGQEVILRCVPISNHLYFYWYRQILGQKVEFLVSFYNNEISEKSEIFDDQFSVERPDGSNFTLKIRSTKLEDSAMYFCASSGTDRSLQQYFGPGTRLTVT.

V gene TRBV5-1 combines with J gene TRBJ2-1; 9 bases match TRBD1. The CDR3 is 14 amino acids. The germline V gene has CDR1 SGHRS and CDR2 YFSETQ. The J segment lost 3 bases and the V segment lost 4 bases, leaving 2 bases of the junction unmatched. CDR3 in DNA: TGCGCCAGCAGCACGGACAGGGGCTACAATGAGCAGTTCTTC. The encoded protein is CASSTDRGYNEQFF.

V is TRBV19 and J is TRBJ2-3; maybe TRBD1 (6 bases). CDR1 and CDR2 from the germline V gene are LNHDA and SQIVND (reference sequence). Trimming cost V 4 bases and J 1 base, with 18 bases left between them. CDR3 length: 17 amino acids. In DNA form, the CDR3 reads TGTGCCAGTAGTAGGAGGCGCGCAGGGGCGGGCACAGATACGCAGTATTTT. Translated: CASSRRRAGAGTDTQYF.

There are a few counts of this clone. This sequence joins TRBV7-3 and TRBJ2-3; 8 nucleotides agree with TRBD1. CDR1 is SGHTA, CDR2 FQGTGA, per germline. This CDR3 has 14 amino acids. Losses at the gene ends were 4 bases for V and 2 bases for J; bases not matched to a gene: 2. The CDR3 nucleotides are TGTGCCAGCAGCTGGGACAGGACCACAGATACGCAGTATTTT. Its protein is CASSWDRTTDTQYF.

The rearrangement joins TRBV4-2 to TRBJ2-3, with 10 bases that match TRBD2. The CDR3 contains 15 residues. The germline gives CDR1 LGHNA, CDR2 YNFKEQ. V trimming: 4 bases; J trimming: 4 bases; junction bases outside the gene matches: 5. The CDR3 loop reads CASSPSGGAADTQYF. Written as DNA, the CDR3 is TGTGCCAGCAGCCCCAGCGGGGGGGCGGCAGATACGCAGTATTTT.

J is TRBJ1-1 and V is TRBV30, with D perhaps matching TRBD1 (6 bases). Germline values: CDR1 GTSNPN, CDR2 SVGIG (reference sequence). The V end lost 4 bases, the J end lost 0 bases, and 9 bases lay between the germline ends. The CDR3 extends over 13 amino acids. In DNA, the CDR3 is TGTGCCTGGACAGGGGATATGAACACTGAAGCTTTCTTT. It translates to CAWTGDMNTEAFF.

The J gene is TRBJ1-4, the V gene TRBV18; 10 nucleotides line up with TRBD1. Germline V lookup: CDR1 KGHSH, CDR2 LQKENI. V lost 2 bases, J lost 3 bases, and 9 bases stayed unmatched. CDR3 length equals 18 residues. The CDR3 nucleotides are TGTGCCAGCTCACCAGAGACAGGGGGCGCGGGGGCTAATGAAAAACTGTTTTTT. Amino acid sequence: CASSPETGGAGANEKLFF.

By share, this clone ranks as medium-sized. Other DNA sequences of this sample code for an identical CDR3. The chain couples TRBV6-5 to TRBJ1-1; 10 bases align to TRBD1. V lost 8 bases, J lost 10 bases, and 7 bases stayed unmatched. CDR3 length: 12 residues. The germline CDR1 and CDR2 sequences are MNHEY and SVGAGI. CDR3 nucleotides: TGTGCCAGCGAAGGGACAGGGGAAGGAGCTTTCTTT. Its protein product is CASEGTGEGAFF.